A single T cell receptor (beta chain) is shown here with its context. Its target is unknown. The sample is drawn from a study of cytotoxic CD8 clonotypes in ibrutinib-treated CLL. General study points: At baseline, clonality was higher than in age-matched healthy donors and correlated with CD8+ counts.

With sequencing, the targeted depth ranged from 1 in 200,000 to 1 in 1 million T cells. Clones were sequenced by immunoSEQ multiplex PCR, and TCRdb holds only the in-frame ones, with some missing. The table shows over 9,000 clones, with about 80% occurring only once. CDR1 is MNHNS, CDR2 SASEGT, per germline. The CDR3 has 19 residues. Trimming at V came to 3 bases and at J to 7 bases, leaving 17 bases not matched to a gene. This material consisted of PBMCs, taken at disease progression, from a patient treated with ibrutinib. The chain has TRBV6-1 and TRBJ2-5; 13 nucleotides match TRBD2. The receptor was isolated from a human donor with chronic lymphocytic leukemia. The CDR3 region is CASSDGYTWTSGSFGTQYF. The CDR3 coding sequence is TGTGCCAGCAGTGATGGTTATACTTGGACTAGCGGGAGTTTCGGGACCCAGTACTTC.